This is a list of T cell receptor beta chains from one sample in a study of CD8 T cells in Susac syndrome. A single record per CDR3 protein comes from TCRdb applying MiXCR to the immunoSEQ multiplex PCR reads. The data show a few hundred thousand distinct CDR3 sequences, 95% seen once. Material: CD4+ T cells from PBMCs. The receptors derive from a human donor with multiple sclerosis. Both conserved end residues are part of each CDR3. The D gene is left open where the match is weak. Clone size appears in some rows only: once, few, many, or a class for an expanded clone.

D gene	V gene	J gene	clone size	CDR3 protein	CDR3 DNA
TRBD2	TRBV9	TRBJ2-1	.	CASSLRTSGDEQFF	TGTGCCAGCAGCCTCAGGACTAGTGGGGATGAGCAGTTCTTC
TRBD2	TRBV18	TRBJ2-1	.	CASSPRSGGTYNEQFF	TGTGCCAGCTCACCACGCAGCGGGGGGACCTACAATGAGCAGTTCTTC
TRBD1	TRBV4-1	TRBJ2-5	.	CASSLTGVYQETQYF	TGCGCCAGCAGCCTAACAGGGGTGTACCAAGAGACCCAGTACTTC
TRBD1	TRBV7-9	TRBJ1-1	.	CASSLGPTGDTEAFF	TGTGCCAGCAGCTTGGGACCTACAGGGGACACTGAAGCTTTCTTT
.	TRBV12-3/TRBV12-4	TRBJ2-7	.	CASSPPTGPGEQYF	TGTGCCAGCAGTCCACCGACGGGCCCGGGCGAGCAGTACTTC
.	TRBV11-2	TRBJ1-2	.	CASSLPGVGGYTF	TGTGCCAGCAGCTTACCAGGGGTAGGCGGCTACACCTTC
TRBD1	TRBV20-1	TRBJ2-7	.	CSAVRDRGYEQYF	TGCAGTGCCGTCCGGGACAGGGGCTACGAGCAGTACTTC
TRBD1	TRBV20-1	TRBJ2-5	once	CSARGTGQAKGTQYF	TGCAGTGCTAGGGGCACGGGACAGGCAAAGGGGACCCAGTACTTC
.	TRBV11-1	TRBJ2-1	.	CASSRGAEIIYNEQFF	TGTGCCAGCAGCAGGGGGGCAGAAATCATATACAATGAGCAGTTCTTC
TRBD1	TRBV29-1	TRBJ2-5	.	CSAGTGVWETQYF	TGCAGCGCCGGGACAGGAGTATGGGAGACCCAGTACTTC
TRBD2	TRBV7-2	TRBJ2-1	.	CASSPLGTSEEQFF	TGTGCCAGCAGCCCCCTCGGGACTAGTGAAGAGCAGTTCTTC
.	TRBV30	TRBJ2-5	.	CAWSVWRGSNVVTQYF	TGTGCCTGGAGTGTATGGCGAGGCTCTAACGTGGTGACCCAGTACTTC
.	TRBV12-3/TRBV12-4	TRBJ2-3	.	CASSLNGGATDTQYF	TGTGCCAGCAGCCTCAACGGGGGCGCCACAGATACGCAGTATTTT
TRBD2	TRBV7-3	TRBJ2-1	.	CASSISGAGNEQFF	TGTGCCAGCAGCATAAGCGGGGCGGGGAATGAGCAGTTCTTC
TRBD1	TRBV3-1	TRBJ1-1	once	CASRAPSGGAEAFF	TGTGCCAGCAGGGCCCCTTCAGGGGGCGCTGAAGCTTTCTTT
.	TRBV29-1	TRBJ1-1	.	CSVSQGEGTEAFF	TGCAGCGTCTCTCAGGGCGAAGGGACTGAAGCTTTCTTT
TRBD1	TRBV12-3/TRBV12-4	TRBJ2-5	.	CASSLRQGTYGETQYF	TGTGCCAGCAGTCTCCGACAGGGCACCTATGGAGAGACCCAGTACTTC
TRBD1	TRBV12-3/TRBV12-4	TRBJ1-2	.	CASRPPQGQGAGYTF	TGTGCCAGCAGGCCCCCCCAGGGACAGGGGGCTGGCTACACCTTC
.	TRBV11-3	TRBJ1-1	.	CASSLSPGFEAFF	TGTGCCAGCAGCTTATCCCCCGGATTTGAAGCTTTCTTT
TRBD2	TRBV7-3	TRBJ2-3	once	CASSLKGGLAADTQYF	TGTGCCAGCAGCTTAAAGGGCGGACTAGCGGCAGATACGCAGTATTTT
.	TRBV5-1	TRBJ1-5	.	CASSPGGLPNQPQHF	TGCGCCAGCAGCCCCGGCGGACTCCCCAATCAGCCCCAGCATTTT
.	TRBV29-1	TRBJ2-1	.	CSVERTAAVGEQFF	TGCAGCGTTGAACGAACGGCGGCAGTAGGTGAGCAGTTCTTC
.	TRBV30	TRBJ2-3	.	CAWSVRGQWTDTQYF	TGTGCCTGGAGTGTCAGAGGGCAGTGGACAGATACGCAGTATTTT
.	TRBV6-1	TRBJ2-2	.	CASSEYSTGELFF	TGTGCCAGCAGTGAGTACAGCACCGGGGAGCTGTTTTTT
.	TRBV7-9	TRBJ2-3	.	CASSFTGRGSTDTQYF	TGTGCCAGCAGCTTTACGGGGAGGGGGAGCACAGATACGCAGTATTTT
.	TRBV11-2	TRBJ1-4	.	CASSLAGGAREKLFF	TGTGCCAGCAGCTTAGCGGGCGGGGCGCGTGAAAAACTGTTTTTT